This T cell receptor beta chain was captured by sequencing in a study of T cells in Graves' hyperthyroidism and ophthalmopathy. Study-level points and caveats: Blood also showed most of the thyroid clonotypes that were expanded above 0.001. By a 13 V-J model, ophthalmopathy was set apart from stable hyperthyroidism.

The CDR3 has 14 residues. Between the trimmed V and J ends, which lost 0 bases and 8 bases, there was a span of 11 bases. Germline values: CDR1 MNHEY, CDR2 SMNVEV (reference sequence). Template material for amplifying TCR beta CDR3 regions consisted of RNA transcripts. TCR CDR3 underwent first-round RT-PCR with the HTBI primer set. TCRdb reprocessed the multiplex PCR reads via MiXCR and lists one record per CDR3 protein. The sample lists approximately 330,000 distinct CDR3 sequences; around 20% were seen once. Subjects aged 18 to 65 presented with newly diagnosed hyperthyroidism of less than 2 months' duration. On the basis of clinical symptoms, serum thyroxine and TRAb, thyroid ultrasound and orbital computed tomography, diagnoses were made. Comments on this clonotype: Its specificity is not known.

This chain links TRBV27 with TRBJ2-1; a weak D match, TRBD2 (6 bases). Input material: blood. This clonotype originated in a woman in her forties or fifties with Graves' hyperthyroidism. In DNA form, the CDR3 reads TGTGCCAGCAGTTTATCGGGAGGAGGCGATGAGCAGTTCTTC. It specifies CASSLSGGGDEQFF.